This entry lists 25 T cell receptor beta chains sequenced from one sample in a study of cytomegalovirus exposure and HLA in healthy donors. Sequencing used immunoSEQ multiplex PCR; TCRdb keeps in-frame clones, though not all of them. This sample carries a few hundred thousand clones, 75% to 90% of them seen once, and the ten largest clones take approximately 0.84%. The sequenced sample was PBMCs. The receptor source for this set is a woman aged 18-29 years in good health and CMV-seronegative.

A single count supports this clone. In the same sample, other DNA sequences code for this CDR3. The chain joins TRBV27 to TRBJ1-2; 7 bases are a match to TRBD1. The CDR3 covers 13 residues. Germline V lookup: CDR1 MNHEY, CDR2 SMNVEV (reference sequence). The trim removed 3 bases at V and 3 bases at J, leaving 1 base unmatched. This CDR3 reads CASSLQGDYGYTF. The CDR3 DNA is TGTGCCAGCAGTTTGCAGGGGGACTATGGCTACACCTTC.

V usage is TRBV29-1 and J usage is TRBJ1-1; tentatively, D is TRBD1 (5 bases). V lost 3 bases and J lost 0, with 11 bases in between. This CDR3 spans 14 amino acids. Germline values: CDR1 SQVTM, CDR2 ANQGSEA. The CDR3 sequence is CSVDQGLMNTEAFF. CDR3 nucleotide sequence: TGCAGCGTTGATCAGGGACTTATGAACACTGAAGCTTTCTTT.

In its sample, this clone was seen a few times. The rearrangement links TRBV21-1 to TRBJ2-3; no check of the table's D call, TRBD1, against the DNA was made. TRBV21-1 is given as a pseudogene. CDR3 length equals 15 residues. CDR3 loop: CASTRTDFNTDTQYF. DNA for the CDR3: TGTGCCAGCACCCGGACAGACTTCAACACAGATACGCAGTATTTT.

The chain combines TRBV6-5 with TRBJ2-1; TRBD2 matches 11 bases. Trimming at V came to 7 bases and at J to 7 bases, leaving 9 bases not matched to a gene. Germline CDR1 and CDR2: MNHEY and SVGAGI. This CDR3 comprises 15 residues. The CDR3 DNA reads TGTGCCAGCACCCCGACTAGCGGGGCGAGGAATGAGCAGTTCTTC. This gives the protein CASTPTSGARNEQFF.

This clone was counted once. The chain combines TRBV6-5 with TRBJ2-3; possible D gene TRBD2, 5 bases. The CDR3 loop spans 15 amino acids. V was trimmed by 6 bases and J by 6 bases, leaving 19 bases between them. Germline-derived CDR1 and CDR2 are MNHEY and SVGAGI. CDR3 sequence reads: CASRRRDAWSDTQYF. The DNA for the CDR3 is TGTGCCAGCAGACGACGGGATGCTTGGTCGGATACGCAGTATTTT.

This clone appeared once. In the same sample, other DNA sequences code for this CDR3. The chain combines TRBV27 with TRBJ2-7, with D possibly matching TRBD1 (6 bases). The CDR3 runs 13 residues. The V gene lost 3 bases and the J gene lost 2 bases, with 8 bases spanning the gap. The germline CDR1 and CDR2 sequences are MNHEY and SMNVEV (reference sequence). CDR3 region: CASSFTGTYEQYF. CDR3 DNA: TGTGCCAGCAGTTTCACAGGGACCTACGAGCAGTACTTC.

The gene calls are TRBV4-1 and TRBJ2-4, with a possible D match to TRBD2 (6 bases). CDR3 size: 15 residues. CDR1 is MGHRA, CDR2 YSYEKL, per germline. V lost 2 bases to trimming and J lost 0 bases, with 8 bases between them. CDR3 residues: CASSQLGLAKNIQYF. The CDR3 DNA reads TGCGCCAGCAGCCAATTGGGACTAGCCAAAAACATTCAGTACTTC.

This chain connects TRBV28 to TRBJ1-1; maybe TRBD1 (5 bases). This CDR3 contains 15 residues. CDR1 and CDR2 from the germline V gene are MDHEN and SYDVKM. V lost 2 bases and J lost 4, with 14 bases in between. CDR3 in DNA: TGTGCCAGCAGTTTACCCCTAGGGGCCGGCACTGAAGCTTTCTTT. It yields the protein CASSLPLGAGTEAFF.

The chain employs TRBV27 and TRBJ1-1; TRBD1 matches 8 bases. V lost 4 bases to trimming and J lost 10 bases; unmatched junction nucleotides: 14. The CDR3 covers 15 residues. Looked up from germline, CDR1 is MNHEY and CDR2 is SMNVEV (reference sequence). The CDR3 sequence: CASSSQGRGLGAAFF. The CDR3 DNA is TGTGCCAGCAGTTCCCAGGGCAGGGGGCTGGGAGCAGCTTTCTTT.

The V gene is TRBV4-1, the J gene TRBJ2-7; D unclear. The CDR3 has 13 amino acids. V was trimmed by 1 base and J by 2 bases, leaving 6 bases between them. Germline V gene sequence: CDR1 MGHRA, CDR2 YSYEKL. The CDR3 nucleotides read TGCGCCAGCAGCCAAGCCGTAACCTACGAGCAGTACTTC. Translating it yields CASSQAVTYEQYF.

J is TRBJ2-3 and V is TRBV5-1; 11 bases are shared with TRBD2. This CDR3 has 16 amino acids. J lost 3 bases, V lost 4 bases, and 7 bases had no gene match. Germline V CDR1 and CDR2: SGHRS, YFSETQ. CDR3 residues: CASSLLLAGGTDTQYF. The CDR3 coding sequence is TGCGCCAGCAGCCTACTTTTAGCGGGAGGGACAGATACGCAGTATTTT. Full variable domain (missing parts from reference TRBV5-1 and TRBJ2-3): KAGVTQTPRYLIKTRGQQVTLSCSPISGHRSVSWYQQTPGQGLQFLFEYFSETQRNKGNFPGRFSGRQFSNSRSEMNVSTLELGDSALYLCASSLLLAGGTDTQYFGPGTRLTVL.

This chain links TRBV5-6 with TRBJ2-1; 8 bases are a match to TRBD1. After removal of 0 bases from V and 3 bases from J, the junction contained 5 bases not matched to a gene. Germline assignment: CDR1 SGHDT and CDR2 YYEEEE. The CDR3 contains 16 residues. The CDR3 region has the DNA TGTGCCAGCAGCTTGGGTGTGACAGGGGTCTACAATGAGCAGTTCTTC. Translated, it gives CASSLGVTGVYNEQFF.

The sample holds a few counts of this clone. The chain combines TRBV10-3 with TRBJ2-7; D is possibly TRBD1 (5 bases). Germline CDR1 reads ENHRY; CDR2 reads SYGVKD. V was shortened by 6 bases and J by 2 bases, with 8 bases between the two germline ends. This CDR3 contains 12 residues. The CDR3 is CAIRTEAYEQYF. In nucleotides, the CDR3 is TGTGCCATCAGGACAGAGGCCTACGAGCAGTACTTC.

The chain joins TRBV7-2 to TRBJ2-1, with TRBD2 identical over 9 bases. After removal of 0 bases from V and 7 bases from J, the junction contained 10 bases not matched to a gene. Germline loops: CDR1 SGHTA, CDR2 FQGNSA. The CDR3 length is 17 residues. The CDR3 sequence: CASSLAVAGAGGNEQFF. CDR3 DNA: TGTGCCAGCAGCTTAGCGGTGGCGGGAGCGGGAGGAAATGAGCAGTTCTTC.

CDR3 coding DNA: TGCGCCAGCAGCTTGGCAAATCGGGGGACTGAAGCTTTCTTT. Its protein product is CASSLANRGTEAFF. The chain carries TRBV5-1 and TRBJ1-1, with D maybe TRBD1 (5 bases). The CDR3 covers 14 residues. V lost 0 bases and J lost 5, with 11 bases in between. Germline V gene sequence: CDR1 SGHRS, CDR2 YFSETQ.

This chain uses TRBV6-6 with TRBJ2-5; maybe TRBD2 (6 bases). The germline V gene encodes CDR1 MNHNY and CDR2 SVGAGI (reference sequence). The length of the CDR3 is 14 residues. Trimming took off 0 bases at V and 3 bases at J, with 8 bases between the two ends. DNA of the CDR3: TGTGCCAGCAGTTACTCGATAGCGGAAGAGACCCAGTACTTC. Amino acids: CASSYSIAEETQYF.

The CDR3 coding sequence is TGTGCCACCAGCAGAGACCAGACAGGGGCGACTGAGCAGTTCTTC. This encodes CATSRDQTGATEQFF. The chain uses TRBV15 and TRBJ2-1; 8 nucleotides match TRBD1. This CDR3 region has 15 residues. V trimming: 0 bases; J trimming: 9 bases; junction bases outside the gene matches: 7. Germline V gene lookup returns CDR1 LNHNV and CDR2 YYDKDF (reference sequence).

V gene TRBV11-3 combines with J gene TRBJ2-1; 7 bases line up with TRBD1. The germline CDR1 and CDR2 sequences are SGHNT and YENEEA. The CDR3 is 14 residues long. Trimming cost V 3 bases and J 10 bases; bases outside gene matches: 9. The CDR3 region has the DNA TGTGCCAGCAGCTTGGGTCGAGGGGGCTACGAGCAGTTCTTC. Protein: CASSLGRGGYEQFF.

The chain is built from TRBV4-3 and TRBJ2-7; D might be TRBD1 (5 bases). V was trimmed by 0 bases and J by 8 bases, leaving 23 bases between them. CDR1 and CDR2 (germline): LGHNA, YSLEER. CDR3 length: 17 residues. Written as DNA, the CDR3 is TGCGCCAGCAGCCAAGATAGGGCCGGAGTCAGGGCTACCCAGCAGTACTTC. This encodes CASSQDRAGVRATQQYF.

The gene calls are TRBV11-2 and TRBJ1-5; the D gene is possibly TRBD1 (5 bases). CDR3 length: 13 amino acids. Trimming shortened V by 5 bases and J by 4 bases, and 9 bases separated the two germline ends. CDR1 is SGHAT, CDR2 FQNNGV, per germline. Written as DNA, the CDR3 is TGTGCCAGCAGCGGGGGGTGGAATCAGCCCCAGCATTTT. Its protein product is CASSGGWNQPQHF.

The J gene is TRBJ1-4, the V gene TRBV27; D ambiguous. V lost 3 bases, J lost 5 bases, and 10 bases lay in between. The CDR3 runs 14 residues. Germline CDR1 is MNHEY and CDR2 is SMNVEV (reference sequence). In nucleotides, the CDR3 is TGTGCCAGCAGTTTTTTAAGGGAGAATGAAAAACTGTTTTTT. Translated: CASSFLRENEKLFF.

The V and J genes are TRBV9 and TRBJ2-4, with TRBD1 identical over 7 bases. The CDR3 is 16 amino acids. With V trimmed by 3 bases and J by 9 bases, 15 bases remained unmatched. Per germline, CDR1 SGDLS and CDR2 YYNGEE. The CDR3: CASSDNDRASSTIQYF. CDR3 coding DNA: TGTGCCAGCAGCGATAATGACAGGGCTAGTAGTACCATTCAGTACTTC.

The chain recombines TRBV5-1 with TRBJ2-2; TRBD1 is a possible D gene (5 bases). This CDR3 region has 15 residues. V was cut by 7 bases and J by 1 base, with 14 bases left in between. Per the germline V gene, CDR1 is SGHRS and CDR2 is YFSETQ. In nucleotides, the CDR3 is TGCGCCAGCGGGCTCCGACAGATGAACACCGGGGAGCTGTTTTTT. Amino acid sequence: CASGLRQMNTGELFF. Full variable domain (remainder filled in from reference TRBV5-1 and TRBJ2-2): KAGVTQTPRYLIKTRGQQVTLSCSPISGHRSVSWYQQTPGQGLQFLFEYFSETQRNKGNFPGRFSGRQFSNSRSEMNVSTLELGDSALYLCASGLRQMNTGELFFGEGSRLTVL.

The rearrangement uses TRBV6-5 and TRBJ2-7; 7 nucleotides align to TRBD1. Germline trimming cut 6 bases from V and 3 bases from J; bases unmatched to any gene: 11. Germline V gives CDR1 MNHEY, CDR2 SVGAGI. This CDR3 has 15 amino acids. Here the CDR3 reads CASSQPGTVFYEQYF. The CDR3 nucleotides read TGTGCCAGCAGCCAACCCGGGACAGTTTTCTACGAGCAGTACTTC.

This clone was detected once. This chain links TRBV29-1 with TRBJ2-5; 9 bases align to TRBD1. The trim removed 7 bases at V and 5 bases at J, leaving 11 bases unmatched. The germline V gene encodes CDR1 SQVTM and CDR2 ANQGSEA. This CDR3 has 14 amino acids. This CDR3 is CSATPQGARETQYF. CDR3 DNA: TGCAGCGCCACCCCACAGGGGGCACGGGAGACCCAGTACTTC.